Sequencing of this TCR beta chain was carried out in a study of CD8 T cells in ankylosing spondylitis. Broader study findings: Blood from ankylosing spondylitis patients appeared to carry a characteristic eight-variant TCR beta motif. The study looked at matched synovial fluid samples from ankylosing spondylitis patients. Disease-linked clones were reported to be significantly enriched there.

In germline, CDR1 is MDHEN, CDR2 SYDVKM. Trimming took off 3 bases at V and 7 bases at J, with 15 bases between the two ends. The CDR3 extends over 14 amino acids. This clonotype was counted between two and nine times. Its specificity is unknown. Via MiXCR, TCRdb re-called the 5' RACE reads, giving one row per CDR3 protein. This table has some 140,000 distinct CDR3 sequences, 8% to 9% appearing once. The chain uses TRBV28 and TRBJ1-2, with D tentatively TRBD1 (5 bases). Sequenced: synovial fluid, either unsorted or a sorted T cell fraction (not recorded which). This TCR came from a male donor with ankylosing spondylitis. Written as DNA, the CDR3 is TGTGCCAGCAGTTTCCCAGGGACGTTAGGTGGCTACACCTTC. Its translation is CASSFPGTLGGYTF.